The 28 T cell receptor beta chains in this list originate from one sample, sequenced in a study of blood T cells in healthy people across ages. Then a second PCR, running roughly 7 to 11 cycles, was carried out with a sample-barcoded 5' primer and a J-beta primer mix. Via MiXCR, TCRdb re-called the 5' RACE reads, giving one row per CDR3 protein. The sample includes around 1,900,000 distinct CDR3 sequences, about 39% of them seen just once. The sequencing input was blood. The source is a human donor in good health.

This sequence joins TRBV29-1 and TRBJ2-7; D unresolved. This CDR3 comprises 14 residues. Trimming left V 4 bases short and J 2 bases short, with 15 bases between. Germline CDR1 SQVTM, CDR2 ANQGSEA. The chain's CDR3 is CSVGVGSPTYEQYF. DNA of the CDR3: TGCAGCGTTGGGGTCGGCTCTCCGACCTACGAGCAGTACTTC.

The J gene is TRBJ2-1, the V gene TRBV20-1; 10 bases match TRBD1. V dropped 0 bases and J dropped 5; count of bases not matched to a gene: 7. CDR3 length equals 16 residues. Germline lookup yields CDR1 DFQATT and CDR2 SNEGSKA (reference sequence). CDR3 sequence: CSARDPGQGRHNEQFF. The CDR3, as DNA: TGCAGTGCTAGAGATCCGGGACAGGGGAGGCACAATGAGCAGTTCTTC.

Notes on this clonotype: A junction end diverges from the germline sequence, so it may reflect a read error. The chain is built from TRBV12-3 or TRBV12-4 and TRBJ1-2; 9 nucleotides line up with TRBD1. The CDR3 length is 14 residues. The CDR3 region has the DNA TGTGCCAGCAGTTGGGGACAGGGCGGCTATAGCTACACCTTC. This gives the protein CASSWGQGGYSYTF.

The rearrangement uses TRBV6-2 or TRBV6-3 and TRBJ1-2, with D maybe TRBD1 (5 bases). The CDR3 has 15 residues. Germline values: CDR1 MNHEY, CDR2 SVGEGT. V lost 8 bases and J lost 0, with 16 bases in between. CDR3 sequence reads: CASGTAIPPNYGYTF. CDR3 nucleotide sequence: TGTGCCAGCGGGACCGCCATCCCTCCTAACTATGGCTACACCTTC.

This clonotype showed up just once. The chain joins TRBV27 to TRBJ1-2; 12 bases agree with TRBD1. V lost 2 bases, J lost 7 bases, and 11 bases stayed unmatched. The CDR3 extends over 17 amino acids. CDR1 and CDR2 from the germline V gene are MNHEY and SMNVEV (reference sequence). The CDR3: CASSLKAMGQGASGYTF. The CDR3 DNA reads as TGTGCCAGCAGTTTAAAGGCCATGGGACAGGGGGCTTCTGGCTACACCTTC.

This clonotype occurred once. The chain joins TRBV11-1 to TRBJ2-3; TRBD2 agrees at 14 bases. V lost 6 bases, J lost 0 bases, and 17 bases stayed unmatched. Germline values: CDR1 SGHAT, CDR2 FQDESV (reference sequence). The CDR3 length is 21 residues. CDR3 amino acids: CASRVHRGGLAGGNSTDTQYF. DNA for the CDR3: TGTGCCAGCAGGGTGCATCGCGGTGGACTAGCGGGGGGAAATAGCACAGATACGCAGTATTTT.

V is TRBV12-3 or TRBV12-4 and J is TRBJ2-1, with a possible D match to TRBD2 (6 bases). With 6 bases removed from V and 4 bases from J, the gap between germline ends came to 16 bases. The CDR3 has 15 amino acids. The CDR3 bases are TGTGCCAGCAGCAGGACTCGAAGCGGGTACAATGAGCAGTTCTTC. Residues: CASSRTRSGYNEQFF.

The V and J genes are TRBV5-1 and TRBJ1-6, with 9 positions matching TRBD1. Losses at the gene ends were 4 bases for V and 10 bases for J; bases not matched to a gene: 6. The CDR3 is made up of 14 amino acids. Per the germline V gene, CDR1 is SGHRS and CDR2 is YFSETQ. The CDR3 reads CASSRTGERSPLHF. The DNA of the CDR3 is TGCGCCAGCAGCCGGACAGGGGAGAGATCACCCCTCCACTTT. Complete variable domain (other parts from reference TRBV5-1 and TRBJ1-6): KAGVTQTPRYLIKTRGQQVTLSCSPISGHRSVSWYQQTPGQGLQFLFEYFSETQRNKGNFPGRFSGRQFSNSRSEMNVSTLELGDSALYLCASSRTGERSPLHFGNGTRLTVT.

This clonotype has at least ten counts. The CDR3 loop is CASSLDIGYEQYF. DNA for the CDR3: TGTGCCAGCAGTCTGGACATTGGCTACGAGCAGTACTTC. J is TRBJ2-7 and V is TRBV7-8; tentative D call: TRBD1 (5 bases). The CDR3 sequence is 13 residues long. Trimming shortened V by 6 bases and J by 3 bases, and 12 bases separated the two germline ends. CDR1 and CDR2 (germline): SGHVS, FQNEAQ. Combining the CDR3 with reference TRBV7-8 and TRBJ2-7 gives the whole variable domain GAGVSQSPRYKVAKRGQDVALRCDPISGHVSLFWYQQALGQGPEFLTYFQNEAQLDKSGLPSDRFFAERPEGSVSTLKIQRTQQEDSAVYLCASSLDIGYEQYFGPGTRLTVT.

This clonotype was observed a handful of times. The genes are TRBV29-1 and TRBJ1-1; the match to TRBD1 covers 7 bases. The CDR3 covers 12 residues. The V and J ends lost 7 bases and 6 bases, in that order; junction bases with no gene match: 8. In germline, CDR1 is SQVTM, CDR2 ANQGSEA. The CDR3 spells CSAGQYLSEAFF. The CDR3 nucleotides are TGCAGCGCGGGACAGTACCTTTCTGAAGCTTTCTTT.

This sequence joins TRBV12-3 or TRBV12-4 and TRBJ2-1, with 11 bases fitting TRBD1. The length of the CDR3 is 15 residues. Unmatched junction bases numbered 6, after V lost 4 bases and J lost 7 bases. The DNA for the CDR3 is TGTGCCAGCAGTTCCCCGGGACAGGGGGTTAATGAGCAGTTCTTC. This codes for CASSSPGQGVNEQFF.

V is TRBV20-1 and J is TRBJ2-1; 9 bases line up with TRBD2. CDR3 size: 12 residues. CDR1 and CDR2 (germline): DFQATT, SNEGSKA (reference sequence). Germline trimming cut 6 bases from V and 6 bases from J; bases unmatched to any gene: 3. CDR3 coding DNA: TGCAGTGCCCTAGCGGGGTTCAATGAGCAGTTCTTC. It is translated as CSALAGFNEQFF.

CDR3 residues: CASSQGAPRWAPRGYTF. The CDR3 nucleotides read TGTGCCAGCAGCCAAGGGGCCCCGCGCTGGGCCCCGCGTGGCTACACCTTC. The V and J genes are TRBV14 and TRBJ1-2, with D uncertain. Germline CDR1 is SGHDN and CDR2 is FVKESK. There are 17 residues in the CDR3. The germline V and J ends were trimmed by 1 base and 7 bases, with 22 bases remaining between them.

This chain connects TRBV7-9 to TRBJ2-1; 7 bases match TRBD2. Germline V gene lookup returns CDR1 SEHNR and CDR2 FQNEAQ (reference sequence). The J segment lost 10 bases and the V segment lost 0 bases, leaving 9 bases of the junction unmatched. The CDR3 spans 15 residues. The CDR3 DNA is TGTGCCAGCAGCTTAGCGGCCGCGAGGGGAGGGGAGCAGTTCTTC. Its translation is CASSLAAARGGEQFF.

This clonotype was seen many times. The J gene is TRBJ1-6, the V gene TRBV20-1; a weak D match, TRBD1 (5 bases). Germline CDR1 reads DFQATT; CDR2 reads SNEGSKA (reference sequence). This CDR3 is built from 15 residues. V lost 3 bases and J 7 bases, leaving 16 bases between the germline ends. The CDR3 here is CSASFRDLKNSPLHF. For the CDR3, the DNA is TGCAGTGCTAGCTTCAGGGACCTAAAAAATTCACCCCTCCACTTT.

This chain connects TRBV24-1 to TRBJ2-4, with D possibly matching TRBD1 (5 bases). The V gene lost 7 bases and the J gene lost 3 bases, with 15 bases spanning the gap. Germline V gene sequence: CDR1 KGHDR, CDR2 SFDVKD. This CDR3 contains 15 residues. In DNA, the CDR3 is TGTGCCACCAGCCAACTATTAAGGGGCAAAAACATTCAGTACTTC. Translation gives CATSQLLRGKNIQYF.

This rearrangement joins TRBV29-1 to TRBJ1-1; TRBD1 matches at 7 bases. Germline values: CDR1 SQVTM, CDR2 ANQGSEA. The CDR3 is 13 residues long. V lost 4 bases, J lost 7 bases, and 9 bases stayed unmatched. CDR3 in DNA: TGCAGCGTTGCCGAGTGGAGGACAGGTGAAGCTTTCTTT. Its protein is CSVAEWRTGEAFF.

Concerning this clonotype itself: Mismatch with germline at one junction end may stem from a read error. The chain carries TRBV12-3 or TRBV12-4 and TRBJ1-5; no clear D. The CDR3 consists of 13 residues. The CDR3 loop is CASRHLANQPQHF. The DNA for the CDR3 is TGTGCCAGCAGACACTTAGCAAATCAACCCCAGCATTTT.

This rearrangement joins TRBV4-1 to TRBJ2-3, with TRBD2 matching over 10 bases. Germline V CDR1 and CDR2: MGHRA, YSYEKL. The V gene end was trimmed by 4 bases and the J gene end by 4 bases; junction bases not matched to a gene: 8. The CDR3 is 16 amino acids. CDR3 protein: CASSPRLAGAADTQYF. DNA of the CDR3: TGCGCCAGCAGCCCTCGCCTAGCGGGAGCCGCAGATACGCAGTATTTT.

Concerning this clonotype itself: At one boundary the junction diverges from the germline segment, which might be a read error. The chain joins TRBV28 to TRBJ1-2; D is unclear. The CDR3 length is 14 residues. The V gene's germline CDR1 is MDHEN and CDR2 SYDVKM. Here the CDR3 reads CASSLWSLNYGYTF. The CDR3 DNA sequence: TGTGCCAGCAGTTTATGGTCACTTAACTATGGCTACACCTTT.

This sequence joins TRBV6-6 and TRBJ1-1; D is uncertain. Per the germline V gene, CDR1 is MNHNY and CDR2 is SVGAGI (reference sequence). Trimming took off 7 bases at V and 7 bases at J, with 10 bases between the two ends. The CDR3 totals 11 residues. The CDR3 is CASISPIEAFF. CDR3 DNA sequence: TGTGCCAGCATTTCTCCGATTGAAGCTTTCTTT.

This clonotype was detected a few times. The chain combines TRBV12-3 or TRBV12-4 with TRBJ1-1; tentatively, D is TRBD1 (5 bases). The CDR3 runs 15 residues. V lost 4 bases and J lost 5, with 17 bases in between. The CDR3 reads CASSSGGGRVTEAFF. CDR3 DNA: TGTGCCAGCAGTTCCGGGGGGGGAAGGGTTACTGAAGCTTTCTTT.

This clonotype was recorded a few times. The CDR3 bases are TGTGCCAGCAGCTTCGGGGGGTTCGACGAGCAGTTCTTC. This gives the protein CASSFGGFDEQFF. V usage is TRBV7-9 and J usage is TRBJ2-1; the match to TRBD2 covers 7 bases. This CDR3 is built from 13 residues. With 3 bases clipped from V and 10 bases from J, the junction kept 6 bases outside the gene matches. Germline-derived CDR1 and CDR2 are SEHNR and FQNEAQ (reference sequence). Full variable domain (remainder filled in from reference TRBV7-9 and TRBJ2-1): DTGVSQNPRHKITKRGQNVTFRCDPISEHNRLYWYRQTLGQGPEFLTYFQNEAQLEKSRLLSDRFSAERPKGSFSTLEIQRTEQGDSAMYLCASSFGGFDEQFFGPGTRLTVL.

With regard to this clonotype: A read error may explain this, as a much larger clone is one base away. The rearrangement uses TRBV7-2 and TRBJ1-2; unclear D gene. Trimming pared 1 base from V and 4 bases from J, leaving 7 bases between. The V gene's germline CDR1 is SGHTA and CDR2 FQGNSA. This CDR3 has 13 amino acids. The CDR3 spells CTSSLEQTYGYTF. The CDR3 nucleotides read TGTACCAGCAGCTTAGAGCAGACCTATGGCTACACCTTC.

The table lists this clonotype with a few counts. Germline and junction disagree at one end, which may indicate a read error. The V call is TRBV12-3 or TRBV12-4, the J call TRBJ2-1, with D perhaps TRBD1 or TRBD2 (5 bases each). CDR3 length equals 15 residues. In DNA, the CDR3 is TGTGCCAACAGTTCCCGGGGCGACCATTTCAATGAGCAGTTCTTC. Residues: CANSSRGDHFNEQFF.

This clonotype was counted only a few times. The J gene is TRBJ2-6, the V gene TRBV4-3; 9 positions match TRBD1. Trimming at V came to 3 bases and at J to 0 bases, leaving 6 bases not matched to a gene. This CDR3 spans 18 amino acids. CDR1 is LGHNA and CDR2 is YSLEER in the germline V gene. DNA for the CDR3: TGCGCCAGCAGCCATGTGACAGGGGGATACTCTGGGGCCAACGTCCTGACTTTC. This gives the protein CASSHVTGGYSGANVLTF.

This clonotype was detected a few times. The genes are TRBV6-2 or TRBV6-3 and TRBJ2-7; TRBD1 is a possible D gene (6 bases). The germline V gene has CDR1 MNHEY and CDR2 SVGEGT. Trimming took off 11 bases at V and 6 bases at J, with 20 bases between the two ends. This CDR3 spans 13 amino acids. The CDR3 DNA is TGTGCCGGAAGTTTCACAGGGTGGGCCGAGCAGTACTTC. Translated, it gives CAGSFTGWAEQYF.

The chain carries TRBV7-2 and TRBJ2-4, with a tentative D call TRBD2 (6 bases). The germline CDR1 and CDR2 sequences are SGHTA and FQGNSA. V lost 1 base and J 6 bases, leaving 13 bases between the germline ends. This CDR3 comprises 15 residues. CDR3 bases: TGTGCCAGCAGCTTAGGGGGAGGCGGAGGAAACATTCAGTACTTC. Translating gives CASSLGGGGGNIQYF.